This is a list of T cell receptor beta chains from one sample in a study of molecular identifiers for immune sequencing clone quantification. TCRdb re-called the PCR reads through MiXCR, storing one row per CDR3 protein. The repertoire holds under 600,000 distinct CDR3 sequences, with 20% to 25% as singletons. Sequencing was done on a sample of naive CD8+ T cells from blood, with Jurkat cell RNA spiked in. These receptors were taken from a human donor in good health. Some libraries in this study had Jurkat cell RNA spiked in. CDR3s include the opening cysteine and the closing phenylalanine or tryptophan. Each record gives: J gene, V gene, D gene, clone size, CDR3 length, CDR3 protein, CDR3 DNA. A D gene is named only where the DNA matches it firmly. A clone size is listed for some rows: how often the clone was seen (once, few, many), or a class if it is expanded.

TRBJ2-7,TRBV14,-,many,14,CASSQRASSYEQYF,TGTGCCAGCAGCCAGAGGGCTAGTTCTTACGAGCAGTACTTC
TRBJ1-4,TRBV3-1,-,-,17,CASSLSLLRRANEKLFF,TGTGCCAGCAGCCTAAGTCTATTAAGGAGAGCGAATGAAAAACTGTTTTTT
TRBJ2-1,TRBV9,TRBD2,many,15,CASSASGINYNEQFF,TGTGCCAGCAGCGCGAGCGGGATAAATTACAATGAGCAGTTCTTC
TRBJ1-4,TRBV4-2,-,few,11,CASSDDEKLSF,TGTGCCAGCAGCGATGATGAAAAACTGTCTTTT
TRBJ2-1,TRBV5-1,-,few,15,CASSLTDITQGEQFF,TGCGCCAGCAGCTTGACCGACATAACCCAGGGTGAGCAGTTCTTC
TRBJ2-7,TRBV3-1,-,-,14,CASSPRQRAYEQYF,TGTGCCAGCAGCCCAAGACAGAGGGCCTACGAGCAGTACTTC
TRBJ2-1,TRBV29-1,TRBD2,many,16,CSVAGTSAIPGNEQFF,TGCAGCGTTGCCGGGACTAGCGCCATCCCGGGCAATGAGCAGTTCTTC
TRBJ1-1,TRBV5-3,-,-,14,CASSLAGGGTGAFF,TGTGCCAGCAGCTTGGCAGGTGGAGGCACTGGAGCTTTCTTT
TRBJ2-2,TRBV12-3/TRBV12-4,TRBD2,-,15,CASSPYGRPTGELFF,TGTGCCAGCAGTCCCTACGGGAGGCCTACCGGGGAGCTGTTTTTT
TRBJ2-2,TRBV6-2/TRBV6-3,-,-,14,CSSSSGEYTGELFF,TGTTCCAGCAGTTCTGGGGAGTACACCGGGGAGCTGTTTTTT
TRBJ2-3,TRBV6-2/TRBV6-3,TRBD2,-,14,CASRSAGNTDTQYF,TGTGCCAGCAGGTCAGCGGGAAACACAGATACGCAGTATTTT
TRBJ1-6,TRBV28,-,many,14,CASSFLQGNSPLHF,TGTGCCAGCAGTTTCCTGCAGGGAAATTCACCCCTCCACTTT
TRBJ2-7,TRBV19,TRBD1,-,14,CASSFRGQNYEQYF,TGTGCCAGTAGTTTTCGGGGACAGAATTACGAGCAGTACTTC
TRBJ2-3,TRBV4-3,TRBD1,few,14,CASSQGQGVDTQYF,TGCGCCAGCAGCCAAGGACAGGGGGTAGATACGCAGTATTTT
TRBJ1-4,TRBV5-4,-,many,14,CASSKTEDNEKLFF,TGTGCCAGCAGCAAGACAGAAGATAATGAAAAACTGTTTTTT
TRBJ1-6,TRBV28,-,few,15,CASRPRQIYNSPLHF,TGTGCCAGCAGACCTCGACAGATTTATAATTCACCCCTCCACTTT
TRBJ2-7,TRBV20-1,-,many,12,CSAYRDSYEQYF,TGCAGTGCTTATCGTGATTCCTACGAGCAGTACTTC
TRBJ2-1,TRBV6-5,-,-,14,CASTKGRGDNEQFF,TGTGCCAGCACGAAGGGTAGGGGAGACAATGAGCAGTTCTTC
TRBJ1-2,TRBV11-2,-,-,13,CASSWGVDYGYTF,TGTGCCAGCAGCTGGGGGGTAGACTATGGCTACACCTTC
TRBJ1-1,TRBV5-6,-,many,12,CASSLVATEAFF,TGTGCCAGCAGCTTGGTCGCCACTGAAGCTTTCTTT
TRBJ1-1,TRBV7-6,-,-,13,CACSLGQRTEAFF,TGTGCCTGCAGCTTAGGGCAGCGCACTGAAGCTTTCTTT
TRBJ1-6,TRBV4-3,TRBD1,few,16,CASSSDRGSVRSPLHF,TGCGCCAGCAGTAGTGACAGGGGAAGCGTACGTTCACCCCTCCACTTT
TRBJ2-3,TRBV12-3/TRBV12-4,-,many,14,CASSYGSVTDTQYF,TGTGCCAGCAGCTACGGGAGCGTCACAGATACGCAGTATTTT
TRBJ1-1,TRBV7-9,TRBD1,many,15,CASSWRDRRDYEAFF,TGTGCCAGCAGCTGGAGGGACAGGCGCGATTATGAAGCTTTCTTT